This T cell receptor (beta chain) derives from a study of Ad26.COV2.S vaccination and SARS-CoV-2 variants. Study-wide background: The authors gave Ad26.COV2.S intramuscularly, either once or twice 56 days apart.

Using immunoSEQ multiplex PCR, the repertoire was profiled, and TCRdb retains in-frame clones only, with some absent. The table includes hundreds of thousands of clones, 65% to 90% detected once. Treatment given: approximately 18 received Ad26.COV2.S at low or high dose, single or two shots; about 5 received placebo; per-sample allocation not given. The study sampled participants on day 63 after the first vaccine or placebo injection. General observations from the study: The TCR breadth and depth analyses may have produced an underestimate of total T cell responses.

Worth noting for this clone: What it binds is not known.

V lost 4 bases, J lost 0 bases, and 2 bases stayed unmatched. This CDR3 contains 15 residues. The germline V gene has CDR1 KGHDR and CDR2 SFDVKD. The chain joins TRBV24-1 to TRBJ2-1; 7 nucleotides line up with TRBD2. The sample was peripheral blood, taken in a trial of Ad26.COV2.S vaccine versus placebo. This TCR was sampled from a person between 18 and 59 years old who received the Ad26.COV2.S COVID-19 vaccine or a placebo. CDR3 in amino acids: CATSDRDYSYNEQFF. The CDR3 DNA follows: TGTGCCACCAGTGACCGGGACTACTCCTACAATGAGCAGTTCTTC.